This is a list of T cell receptor beta chains from one sample in a study of blood T cell repertoires in COVID-19. Libraries were prepared by immunoSEQ multiplex PCR; TCRdb keeps only in-frame clonotypes and omits some of them. The table includes 450,000 or so clones, roughly 87% detected once. The source material was PBMCs or T cells enriched from blood (not recorded which). These receptors all come from a man aged 18 to 29 who had recovered from COVID-19. CDR3s include the opening cysteine and the closing phenylalanine or tryptophan. Each record gives: V gene, J gene, D gene, clone size, CDR3 DNA, CDR3 protein. D genes are given only for firm matches. Clone size, where shown, is once, few, many, or a class for clones that have expanded.

>TRBV13|TRBJ2-2|.|.
TGTGCCAGCCACACAAGAGGAGGGCGGACCGGGGAGCTGTTTTTT
CASHTRGGRTGELFF
>TRBV11-2|TRBJ2-2|TRBD1|.
TGTGCCAGCAGCTCCCCCGGGACAGGGGTACGGGCCGGGGAGCTGTTTTTT
CASSSPGTGVRAGELFF
>TRBV7-2|TRBJ2-7|TRBD2|.
TGTGCCAGCAGACGTACTAGCGGGGTCTACGAGCAGTACTTC
CASRRTSGVYEQYF
>TRBV7-9|TRBJ2-1|.|.
TGTGCCAGCAGCTTATATCCAGGGAACAATGAGCAGTTCTTC
CASSLYPGNNEQFF
>TRBV30|TRBJ1-5|.|.
TGTGCCTGGAGTGTAACCTACCGACGGGGCAATCAGCCCCAGCATTTT
CAWSVTYRRGNQPQHF
>TRBV6-5|TRBJ1-2|.|.
TGTGCCAGCAGTTACTCTGTCAGGACTAACTATGGCTACACCTTC
CASSYSVRTNYGYTF
>TRBV6-5|TRBJ1-5|.|.
TGTGCCAGCAGTTACTCACCGGAGTATCAGCCCCAGCATTTT
CASSYSPEYQPQHF
>TRBV3-1/TRBV3-2|TRBJ2-2|.|.
TGTGCCAGCAGCCAAGCCGCGACTGGGACCGGGGAGCTGTTTTTT
CASSQAATGTGELFF
>TRBV5-1|TRBJ2-2|TRBD2|.
TGCGCCAGCAGCTTGGGGCTAGCGGGCACCGGGGAGCTGTTTTTT
CASSLGLAGTGELFF
>TRBV3-1/TRBV3-2|TRBJ1-5|.|once
TGTGCCAGCAGCCAAGATTCCGGGGTTCAGCCCCAGCATTTT
CASSQDSGVQPQHF
>TRBV7-8|TRBJ1-1|TRBD1|.
TGTGCCAGCAGCAGCTACCAGGGGGCAGGTGAAGCTTTCTTT
CASSSYQGAGEAFF
>TRBV5-4|TRBJ1-2|TRBD1|once
TGTGCCAGCAGCTCCGCCGGGACAGGGAAATCCTATGGCTACACCTTC
CASSSAGTGKSYGYTF
>TRBV6-5|TRBJ1-3|.|.
TGTGCCAGCGCCACCCAGGGCGGGGGTGGAAACACCATATATTTT
CASATQGGGGNTIYF
>TRBV11-3|TRBJ2-7|.|.
TGTGCCAGCAGCTTAGGGCAGGGAACCTACGAGCAGTACTTC
CASSLGQGTYEQYF